These 12 T cell receptor beta chains originate from one sample sequenced in a study of T-cell reconstitution after alpha-beta-depleted transplantation in children. This sample's TCRbeta library carried unique molecular identifier barcodes. Each CDR3 protein is one row after TCRdb ran MiXCR on the PCR reads. In the table there are some 460,000 distinct CDR3 sequences, 15% to 20% of which are singletons. The material sequenced was PBMCs, mostly from graft donor cells, taken 360 days after TCRalphabeta/CD19-depleted stem cell transplant. The receptors derive from a boy under two years old who had a stem cell transplant for Wiskott-Aldrich syndrome, so the T cells may come from the graft donor.

V usage is TRBV5-1 and J usage is TRBJ2-7; tentatively, D is TRBD1 (5 bases). The ends were cut back, 4 bases at V and 2 bases at J, with 19 bases in the middle. This CDR3 comprises 16 residues. Germline V gene sequence: CDR1 SGHRS, CDR2 YFSETQ. The CDR3, as DNA: TGCGCCAGCAGCCCGAAAAGGGGCCCCATAACCTACGAGCAGTACTTC. Protein: CASSPKRGPITYEQYF. Complete variable domain (other parts from reference TRBV5-1 and TRBJ2-7): KAGVTQTPRYLIKTRGQQVTLSCSPISGHRSVSWYQQTPGQGLQFLFEYFSETQRNKGNFPGRFSGRQFSNSRSEMNVSTLELGDSALYLCASSPKRGPITYEQYFGPGTRLTVT.

This clonotype was counted many times. This chain links TRBV9 with TRBJ2-5; 8 bases agree with TRBD2. Trimming at V came to 0 bases and at J to 1 base, leaving 5 bases not matched to a gene. Germline loops: CDR1 SGDLS, CDR2 YYNGEE. CDR3 length equals 16 residues. CDR3 sequence: CASSVGVREGQETQYF. For the CDR3, the DNA is TGTGCCAGCAGCGTAGGGGTCCGGGAGGGCCAAGAGACCCAGTACTTC.

This clonotype appeared a few times. V and J are TRBV6-5 and TRBJ2-1; tentatively, D is TRBD1 or TRBD2 (5 bases each). V dropped 4 bases and J dropped 7 bases, with 14 bases sitting between them. CDR1 is MNHEY and CDR2 is SVGAGI in the germline V gene. The CDR3 loop spans 14 amino acids. Here the CDR3 DNA reads TGTGCCAGCAGTTCCGGGACGGCAAGGAATGAGCAGTTCTTC. Translation: CASSSGTARNEQFF.

This clonotype occurred many times. This chain joins TRBV28 and TRBJ2-5; D ambiguous. Between the trimmed V and J ends, which lost 4 bases and 4 bases, there was a span of 4 bases. The CDR3 sequence is 11 residues long. Germline CDR1 MDHEN, CDR2 SYDVKM. CDR3 sequence: CASSSSETQYF. CDR3 bases: TGTGCCAGCAGTTCCTCAGAGACCCAGTACTTC.

The sample holds a few counts of this clonotype. The chain joins TRBV12-3 or TRBV12-4 to TRBJ2-5; D unresolved. The CDR3 is 14 amino acids. The V and J ends lost 6 bases and 2 bases respectively, with 13 bases between them. The CDR3 region is CASRSTAPQETQYF. DNA of the CDR3: TGTGCCAGCAGGTCCACGGCCCCGCAAGAGACCCAGTACTTC.

This clonotype was found a few times. The CDR3 is CASSLGLTADIQYF. The CDR3 DNA reads as TGCGCCAGCAGCTTGGGACTTACAGCGGACATTCAGTACTTC. The gene calls are TRBV5-1 and TRBJ2-4; the D gene is possibly TRBD2 (5 bases). V lost 0 bases and J lost 8, with 12 bases in between. This CDR3 comprises 14 residues. Germline CDR1 is SGHRS and CDR2 is YFSETQ.

This clonotype has a count of ten or more. The V gene is TRBV29-1, the J gene TRBJ2-7; D is possibly TRBD1 or TRBD2 (7 bases each). CDR1 and CDR2 from the germline V gene are SQVTM and ANQGSEA. Between the trimmed V and J ends, which lost 5 bases and 1 base, there was a span of 18 bases. The CDR3 is 15 residues long. The CDR3 bases are TGCAGCGTTCGGGGGGCAGAGACAGGGTCCTACGAGCAGTACTTC. Its protein product is CSVRGAETGSYEQYF.

V gene TRBV3-1 combines with J gene TRBJ2-5, with 12 positions matching TRBD2. This CDR3 has 16 residues. Germline lookup yields CDR1 LGHDT and CDR2 YNNKEL (reference sequence). The trim removed 3 bases at V and 3 bases at J, leaving 5 bases unmatched. CDR3 residues: CASSQGGLAGKETQYF. The CDR3 coding sequence is TGTGCCAGCAGCCAGGGTGGACTAGCGGGGAAAGAGACCCAGTACTTC.

This chain uses TRBV20-1 with TRBJ2-7; D not resolved. The V end lost 3 bases, the J end lost 4 bases, and 7 bases lay between the germline ends. Germline V lookup: CDR1 DFQATT, CDR2 SNEGSKA (reference sequence). The CDR3 consists of 11 residues. Here the CDR3 DNA reads TGCAGTGCTAGTCCCGATTACGAGCAGTACTTC. Translating gives CSASPDYEQYF.

The rearrangement links TRBV2 to TRBJ1-4; no clear D. V was trimmed by 8 bases and J by 1 base, leaving 8 bases between them. Germline V CDR1 and CDR2: SNHLY, FYNNEI. The CDR3 is 13 residues long. CDR3 residues: CASSGGTNEKLFF. CDR3 nucleotide sequence: TGTGCCAGCTCGGGAGGAACTAATGAAAAACTGTTTTTT.

The CDR3 sequence is CASSPAGKRLYEQYF. The CDR3, as DNA: TGTGCCAGCAGCCCGGCCGGGAAGCGTCTCTACGAGCAGTACTTC. The gene calls are TRBV7-2 and TRBJ2-7; perhaps TRBD2 as D (5 bases). Germline CDR1 is SGHTA and CDR2 is FQGNSA. Trimming cost V 5 bases and J 3 bases, with 17 bases left between them. This CDR3 has 15 amino acids.

The V gene is TRBV5-1, the J gene TRBJ2-1, with 8 bases identical to TRBD2. The CDR3 has 15 residues. V trimming: 3 bases; J trimming: 6 bases; junction bases outside the gene matches: 8. Germline CDR1 SGHRS, CDR2 YFSETQ. CDR3 in DNA: TGCGCCAGCAGCTGGCGGAGCGGGGGCCTCAATGAGCAGTTCTTC. Amino acids: CASSWRSGGLNEQFF. The entire variable domain, with the rest obtained from reference TRBV5-1 and TRBJ2-1, is as follows: KAGVTQTPRYLIKTRGQQVTLSCSPISGHRSVSWYQQTPGQGLQFLFEYFSETQRNKGNFPGRFSGRQFSNSRSEMNVSTLELGDSALYLCASSWRSGGLNEQFFGPGTRLTVL.